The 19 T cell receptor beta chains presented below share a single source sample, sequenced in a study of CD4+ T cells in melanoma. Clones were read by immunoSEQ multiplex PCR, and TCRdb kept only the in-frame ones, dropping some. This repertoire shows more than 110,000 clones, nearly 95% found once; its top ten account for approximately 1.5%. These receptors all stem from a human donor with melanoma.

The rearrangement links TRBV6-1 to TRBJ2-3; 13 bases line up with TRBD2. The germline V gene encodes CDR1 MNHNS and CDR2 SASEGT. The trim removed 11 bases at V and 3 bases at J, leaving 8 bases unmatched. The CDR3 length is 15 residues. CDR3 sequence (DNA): TGTGCCTGCAATCAGGGACTAGCGGGAACAGATACGCAGTATTTT. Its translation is CACNQGLAGTDTQYF.

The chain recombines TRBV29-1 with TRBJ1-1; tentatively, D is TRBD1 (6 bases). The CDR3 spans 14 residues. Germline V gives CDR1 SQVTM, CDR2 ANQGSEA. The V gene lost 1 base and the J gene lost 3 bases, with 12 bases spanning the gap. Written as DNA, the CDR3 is TGCAGCGTTGAAGGAACAGGGTTTGACACTGAAGCTTTCTTT. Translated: CSVEGTGFDTEAFF.

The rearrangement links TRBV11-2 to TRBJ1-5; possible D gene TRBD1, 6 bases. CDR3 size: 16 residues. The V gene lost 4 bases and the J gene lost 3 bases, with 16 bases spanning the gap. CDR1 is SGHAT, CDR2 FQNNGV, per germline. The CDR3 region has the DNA TGTGCCAGCAGCTCCGCTGGGGGGGCCCTCAATCAGCCCCAGCATTTT. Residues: CASSSAGGALNQPQHF.

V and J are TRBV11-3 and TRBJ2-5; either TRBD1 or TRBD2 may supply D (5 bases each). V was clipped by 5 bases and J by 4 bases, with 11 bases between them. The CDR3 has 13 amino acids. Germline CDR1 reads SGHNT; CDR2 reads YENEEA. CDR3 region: CASSGTQGETQYF. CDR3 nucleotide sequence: TGTGCCAGCAGCGGGACCCAAGGAGAGACCCAGTACTTC.

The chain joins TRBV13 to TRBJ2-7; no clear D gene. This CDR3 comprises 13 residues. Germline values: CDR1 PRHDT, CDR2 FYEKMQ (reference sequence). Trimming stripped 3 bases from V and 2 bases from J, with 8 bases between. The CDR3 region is CASSFTLTYEQYF. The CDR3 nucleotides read TGTGCCAGCAGCTTCACGTTGACCTACGAGCAGTACTTC. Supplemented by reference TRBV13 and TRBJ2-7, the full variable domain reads AAGVIQSPRHLIKEKRETATLKCYPIPRHDTVYWYQQGPGQDPQFLISFYEKMQSDKGSIPDRFSAQQFSDYHSELNMSSLELGDSALYFCASSFTLTYEQYFGPGTRLTVT.

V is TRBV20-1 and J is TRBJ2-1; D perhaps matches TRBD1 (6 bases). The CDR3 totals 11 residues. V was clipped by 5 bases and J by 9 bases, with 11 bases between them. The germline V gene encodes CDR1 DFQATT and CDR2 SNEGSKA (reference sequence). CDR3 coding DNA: TGCAGTGCTGCCAGGGGCAGTGAGCAGTTCTTC. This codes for CSAARGSEQFF.

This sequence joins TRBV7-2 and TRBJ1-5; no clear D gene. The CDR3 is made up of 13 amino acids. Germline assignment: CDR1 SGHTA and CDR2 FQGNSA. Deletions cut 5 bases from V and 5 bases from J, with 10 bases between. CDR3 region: CASSRGPDQPQHF. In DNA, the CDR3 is TGTGCCAGCAGCCGTGGGCCCGATCAGCCCCAGCATTTT.

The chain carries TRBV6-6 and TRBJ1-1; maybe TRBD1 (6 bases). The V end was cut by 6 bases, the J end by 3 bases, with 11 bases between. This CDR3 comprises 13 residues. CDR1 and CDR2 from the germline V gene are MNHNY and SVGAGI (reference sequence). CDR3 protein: CASSPQGYTEAFF. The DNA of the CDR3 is TGTGCCAGCAGCCCACAGGGCTACACTGAAGCTTTCTTT.

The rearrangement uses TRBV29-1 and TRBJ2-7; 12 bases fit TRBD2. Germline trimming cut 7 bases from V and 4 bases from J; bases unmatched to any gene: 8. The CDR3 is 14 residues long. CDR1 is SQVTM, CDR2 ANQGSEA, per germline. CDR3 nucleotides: TGCAGCGCCGGTACTAGCGGGGGGCGATACGAGCAGTACTTC. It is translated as CSAGTSGGRYEQYF.

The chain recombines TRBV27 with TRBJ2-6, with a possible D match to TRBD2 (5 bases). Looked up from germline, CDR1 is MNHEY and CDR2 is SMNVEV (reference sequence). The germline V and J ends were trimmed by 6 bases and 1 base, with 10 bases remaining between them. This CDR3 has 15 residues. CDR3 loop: CASRPTRSGANVLTF. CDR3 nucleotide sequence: TGTGCCAGCAGGCCTACTAGATCTGGGGCCAACGTCCTGACTTTC.

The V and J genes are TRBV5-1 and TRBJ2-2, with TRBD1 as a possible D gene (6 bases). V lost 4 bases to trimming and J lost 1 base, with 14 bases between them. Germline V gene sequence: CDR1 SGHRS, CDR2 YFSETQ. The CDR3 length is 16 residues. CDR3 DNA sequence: TGCGCCAGCAGCGTCCGCGGACAGAAGAACACCGGGGAGCTGTTTTTT. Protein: CASSVRGQKNTGELFF.

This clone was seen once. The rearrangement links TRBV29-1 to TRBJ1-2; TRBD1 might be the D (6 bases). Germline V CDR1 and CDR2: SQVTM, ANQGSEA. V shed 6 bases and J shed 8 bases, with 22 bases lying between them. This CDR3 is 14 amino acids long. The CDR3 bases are TGCAGCGTCGAGGCGGGGGCTCCTCTTGCGGGCTACACCTTC. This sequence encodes CSVEAGAPLAGYTF.

The DNA of the CDR3 is TGTGCCAGCTCACCAACGGTTGGTAACAATGAGCAGTTCTTC. Translation gives CASSPTVGNNEQFF. The chain combines TRBV18 with TRBJ2-1; D not certain. From germline, CDR1 is KGHSH and CDR2 LQKENI. The CDR3 sequence is 14 residues long. V lost 2 bases, J lost 5 bases, and 10 bases lay in between.

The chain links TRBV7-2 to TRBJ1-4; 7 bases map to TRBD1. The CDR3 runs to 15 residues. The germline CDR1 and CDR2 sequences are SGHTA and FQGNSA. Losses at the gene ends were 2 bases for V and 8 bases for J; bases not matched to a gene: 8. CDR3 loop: CASSLFRGRREKLFF. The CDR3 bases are TGTGCCAGCAGCTTATTCAGGGGGAGGAGGGAAAAACTGTTTTTT.

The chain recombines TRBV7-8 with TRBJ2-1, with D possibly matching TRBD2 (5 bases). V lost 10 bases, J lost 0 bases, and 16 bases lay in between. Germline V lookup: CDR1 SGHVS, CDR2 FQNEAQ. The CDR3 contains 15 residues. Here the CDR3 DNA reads TGTGCCACCACCCTAACTAGAAGCTCCTACAATGAGCAGTTCTTC. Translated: CATTLTRSSYNEQFF.

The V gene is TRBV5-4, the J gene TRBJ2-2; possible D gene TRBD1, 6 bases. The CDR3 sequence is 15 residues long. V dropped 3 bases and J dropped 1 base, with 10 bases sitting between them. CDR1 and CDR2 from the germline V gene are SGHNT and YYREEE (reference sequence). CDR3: CASSYATGNTGELFF. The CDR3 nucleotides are TGTGCCAGCAGCTATGCGACAGGGAACACCGGGGAGCTGTTTTTT.

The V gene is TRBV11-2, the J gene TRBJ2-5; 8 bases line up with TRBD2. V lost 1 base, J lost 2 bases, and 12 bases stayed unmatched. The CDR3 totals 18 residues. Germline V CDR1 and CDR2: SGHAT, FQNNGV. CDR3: CASSLAQRGRLGQETQYF. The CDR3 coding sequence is TGTGCCAGCAGCTTAGCTCAGCGGGGGAGGTTGGGACAAGAGACCCAGTACTTC.

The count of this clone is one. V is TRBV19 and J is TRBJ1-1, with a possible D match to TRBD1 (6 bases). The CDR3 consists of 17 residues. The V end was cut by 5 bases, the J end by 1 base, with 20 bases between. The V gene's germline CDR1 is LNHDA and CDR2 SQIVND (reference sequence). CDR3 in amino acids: CASSDTRGPDRNTEAFF. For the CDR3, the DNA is TGTGCCAGTAGTGATACGAGAGGCCCGGACAGGAACACTGAAGCTTTCTTT.

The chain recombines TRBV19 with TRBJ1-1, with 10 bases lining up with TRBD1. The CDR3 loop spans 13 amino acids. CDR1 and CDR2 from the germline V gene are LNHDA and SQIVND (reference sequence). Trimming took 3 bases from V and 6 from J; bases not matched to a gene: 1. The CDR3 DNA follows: TGTGCCAGTAGTATCGGACAGGGGGCTGAAGCTTTCTTT. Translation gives CASSIGQGAEAFF.